A single sample gave rise to the 2 T cell receptor beta chains below, sequenced in a study of blood T cells in healthy people across ages. Next came a second PCR, run for about 6 to 11 cycles, which used a sample-barcoded 5' primer along with a J-beta primer mix. In TCRdb, the 5' RACE reads were re-called with MiXCR into one record per CDR3 protein. The data show about 1.8 million distinct CDR3 sequences, less than 50% seen once. The sample comprised blood. These TCRs come from a middle-aged woman in good health.

The V gene is TRBV20-1, the J gene TRBJ2-1; tentative D call: TRBD2 (5 bases). CDR1 is DFQATT and CDR2 is SNEGSKA in the germline V gene (reference sequence). The V gene lost 6 bases and the J gene lost 4 bases, with 13 bases spanning the gap. The CDR3 is made up of 13 amino acids. This chain's CDR3 is CSAPSVAYNEQFF. CDR3 nucleotides: TGCAGTGCCCCCTCCGTAGCGTACAATGAGCAGTTCTTC.

This chain links TRBV18 with TRBJ2-1, with D possibly TRBD1 on 6 matching bases. Deletions cut 4 bases from V and 2 bases from J, with 15 bases between. This CDR3 is built from 16 residues. Germline values: CDR1 KGHSH, CDR2 LQKENI. The DNA for the CDR3 is TGTGCCAGCTCACGTACAACAGGGTACCCCTACAATGAGCAGTTCTTC. Its translation is CASSRTTGYPYNEQFF.